Sequencing of this TCR beta chain was carried out in a study of blood T cell repertoires in COVID-19. Whole-study context: Collection of acute and convalescent COVID-19 samples took place in the United States, Italy and Spain. PBMCs, B-cell-depleted T cells, or T cells provided the cDNA or gDNA that made up the material.

This CDR3 region has 14 residues. The germline CDR1 and CDR2 sequences are MGHDK and SYGVNS. V dropped 0 bases and J dropped 0 bases, with 3 bases sitting between them. As handled by the study authors: Nucleated cell counts were estimated from reference gene primer amplification. Clones were sequenced by immunoSEQ multiplex PCR, and TCRdb holds only the in-frame ones, with some missing. That table is the source of V, J and clone size, and D and trimming were worked out from the DNA. The sample contains about 190,000 clones, around 80% of which appear only once. Followed over time, Seattle patients had been enrolled while infection was active.

Sequencing was carried out using peripheral blood. The source of this sequence is a woman in her sixties or seventies with COVID-19, enrolled during active disease. The chain links TRBV25-1 to TRBJ1-3; D remains ambiguous. CDR3 residues: CASSEYISGNTIYF. In nucleotides, the CDR3 is TGTGCCAGCAGTGAATATATCTCTGGAAACACCATATATTTT.